The present T cell receptor (beta chain) was sequenced within a study of T cells after yellow fever vaccination. Each CDR3 protein is one row after TCRdb ran MiXCR on the 5' RACE reads. The table records almost 600,000 distinct CDR3 sequences, roughly 14% of them present only once. The length of the CDR3 is 14 residues. V lost 5 bases, J lost 8 bases, and 18 bases lay in between. Per germline, CDR1 LGHDT and CDR2 YNNKEL (reference sequence). The V call is TRBV3-1, the J call TRBJ1-2; D is undetermined. The specimen comprised PBMCs, sampled on the day of the yellow fever booster vaccination. The receptor was derived from a man aged 25-40 years who received the YFV17D yellow fever vaccine. The CDR3 protein is CASSSAARSWGYTF. The CDR3, as DNA: TGTGCCAGCAGCTCGGCGGCTAGGAGTTGGGGCTACACCTTC.